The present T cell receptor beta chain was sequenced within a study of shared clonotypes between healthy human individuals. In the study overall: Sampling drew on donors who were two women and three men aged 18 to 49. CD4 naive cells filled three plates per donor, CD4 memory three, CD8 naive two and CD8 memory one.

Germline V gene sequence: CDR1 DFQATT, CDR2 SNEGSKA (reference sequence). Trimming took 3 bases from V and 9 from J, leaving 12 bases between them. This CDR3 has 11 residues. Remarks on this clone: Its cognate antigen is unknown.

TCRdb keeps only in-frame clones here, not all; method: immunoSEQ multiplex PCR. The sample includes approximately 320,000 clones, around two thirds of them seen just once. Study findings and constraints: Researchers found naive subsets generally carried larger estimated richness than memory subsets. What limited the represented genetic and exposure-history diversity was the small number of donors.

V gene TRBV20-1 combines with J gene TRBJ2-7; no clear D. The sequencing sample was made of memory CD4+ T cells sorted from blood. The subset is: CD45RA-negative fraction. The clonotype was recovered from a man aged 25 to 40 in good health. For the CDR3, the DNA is TGCAGTGCTAGTGATAGCTTTGGGCAGTACTTC. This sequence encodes CSASDSFGQYF.